Listed below are T cell receptor beta chains from one sample, sequenced in a study of T cell responses to AZD1222 COVID-19 vaccine. Produced via immunoSEQ multiplex PCR; TCRdb's table is partial and in-frame only. The sample shows 170,000 or so clones, about 86% of them seen only once. This material consisted of peripheral blood, taken 28 days after the second AZD1222 dose. These TCRs come from an adult who received the AZD1222 COVID-19 vaccine. CDR3s include the opening cysteine and the closing phenylalanine or tryptophan. The D gene is left open where the match is weak. Some rows mark clone size as missing; the rest say once, few, many or name a class of expanded clone.

V gene	D gene	J gene	clone size	CDR3 DNA	CDR3 protein
TRBV5-1	NA	TRBJ1-4	NA	TGCGCCAGCAGCACAGGAGGGTCTAATGAAAAACTGTTTTTT	CASSTGGSNEKLFF
TRBV9	NA	TRBJ1-3	NA	TGTGCCAGCAGCGTAGCGAGGGGGGGAAACACCATATATTTT	CASSVARGGNTIYF
TRBV29-1	NA	TRBJ1-2	NA	TGCAGCGTTGTGTTTGCGGCAGGGACGTATGGCTACACCTTC	CSVVFAAGTYGYTF
TRBV5-5	NA	TRBJ2-2	NA	TGTGCCAGCAGCTTGTTACAGCCTAACACCGGGGAGCTGTTTTTT	CASSLLQPNTGELFF
TRBV14	NA	TRBJ1-1	NA	TGTGCCAGCAGCCCAGGGTACCGCACTGAAGCTTTCTTT	CASSPGYRTEAFF
TRBV7-3	TRBD1	TRBJ2-1	NA	TGTGCCAGCAGCTTAGATGGGACAGGGTATGATGAGCAGTTCTTC	CASSLDGTGYDEQFF
TRBV6-4	NA	TRBJ2-2	NA	TGTGCCAGCAGTGGGGACCATAACACCGGGGAGCTGTTTTTT	CASSGDHNTGELFF
TRBV15	NA	TRBJ1-1	NA	TGTGCCACCAGCAGTAGACCCCAACCTGAAGCTTTCTTT	CATSSRPQPEAFF
TRBV6-1	NA	TRBJ2-1	NA	TGTGCCAGCAGATTAGGTGAGAATGAGCAGTTCTTC	CASRLGENEQFF
TRBV28	NA	TRBJ2-7	NA	TGTGCCAGCAGCCAAGCCGGGACAATATACGAGCAGTACTTC	CASSQAGTIYEQYF
TRBV12-3/TRBV12-4	NA	TRBJ2-7	NA	TGTGCCAGCAGTTCAACAGGTTTCTACGAGCAGTACTTC	CASSSTGFYEQYF
TRBV19	NA	TRBJ2-1	NA	TGTGCCAGTAAGGCGTGGGGGGCTTCCTACAATGAGCAGTTCTTC	CASKAWGASYNEQFF
TRBV29-1	TRBD1	TRBJ2-3	NA	TGCAGCGTTGAAGAGGTGGACAGGGGTACAGATACGCAGTATTTT	CSVEEVDRGTDTQYF
TRBV3-1/TRBV3-2	TRBD1	TRBJ1-2	NA	TGTGCCAGCAGCCCAGGGACAGGGGAAAGCTATGGCTACACCTTC	CASSPGTGESYGYTF
TRBV5-1	NA	TRBJ1-1	NA	TGCGCCAGCAGCTTGACCCAACAGGGAGGCACTGAAGCTTTCTTT	CASSLTQQGGTEAFF
TRBV25-1	TRBD1	TRBJ1-2	once	TGTGCCAGCAGCTCCCCGGGACAGGGTGGCGGCTACACCTTC	CASSSPGQGGGYTF
TRBV5-1	NA	TRBJ1-1	NA	TGCGCCAGCAGCTCGGGGGTGAACACTGAAGCTTTCTTT	CASSSGVNTEAFF
TRBV28	TRBD1	TRBJ1-1	NA	TGTGCCAGCATTTGGGGGACAGGGGGCTTCGCTTTCTTT	CASIWGTGGFAFF
TRBV18	NA	TRBJ2-7	once	TGTGCCAGCTCAATCGCACAGGGTCTGAGGACCTACGAGCAGTACTTC	CASSIAQGLRTYEQYF
TRBV29-1	NA	TRBJ2-2	NA	TGCAGCGCCGGGACTCTCGGGGGCACCGGGGAGCTGTTTTTT	CSAGTLGGTGELFF
TRBV13	NA	TRBJ1-6	NA	TGTGCCAGCAGCTTAGGTGGGCTTAGGGTACCCCTCCACTTT	CASSLGGLRVPLHF
TRBV5-1	TRBD2	TRBJ2-1	NA	TGCGCCAGCAGTACGGGGGGGATCAATGAGCAGTTCTTC	CASSTGGINEQFF
TRBV30	NA	TRBJ2-6	NA	TGTGCCTGGAGTGTTTCCGGGGCCAACGTCCTGACTTTC	CAWSVSGANVLTF
TRBV11-3	NA	TRBJ1-3	NA	TGTGCCAGCAGCTTAGATTCAGTGGCTGGAAACACCATATATTTT	CASSLDSVAGNTIYF
TRBV3-1/TRBV3-2	TRBD2	TRBJ2-1	once	TGTGCCAGCAGCGTGCGCGGGGGGGCCACCCACAATGAGCAGTTCTTC	CASSVRGGATHNEQFF
TRBV28	NA	TRBJ1-2	NA	TGTGCCAGCAGTATTAGTGGGGGCTATGGCTACACCTTC	CASSISGGYGYTF
TRBV7-9	NA	TRBJ1-4	NA	TGTGCCAGCAGCGAAGGGGACGTCGCAACTAATGAAAAACTGTTTTTT	CASSEGDVATNEKLFF
TRBV5-1	NA	TRBJ2-5	NA	TGCGCCAGCAGCAAAATGACATGGACCCCTCAAGAGACCCAGTACTTC	CASSKMTWTPQETQYF
TRBV3-1/TRBV3-2	TRBD2	TRBJ2-3	NA	TGTGCCAGCAGCCAAGATCCTAGCGGGGCCACAGATACGCAGTATTTT	CASSQDPSGATDTQYF
TRBV21-1	NA	TRBJ2-1	NA	TGTGCCAGCAGTCCGGGACTAGCGGGGGATCGAGATGAGCAGTTCTTC	CASSPGLAGDRDEQFF
TRBV29-1	TRBD2	TRBJ2-3	few	TGCAGCGTTGAAGTACTAGCGGGGGCCACAGATACGCAGTATTTT	CSVEVLAGATDTQYF
TRBV3-1/TRBV3-2	TRBD1	TRBJ1-6	NA	TGTGCCAGCAGCCAAGGTGACAGGGATTCACCCCTCCACTTT	CASSQGDRDSPLHF
TRBV6-5	TRBD1	TRBJ2-7	NA	TGTGCCAGCACCGAAGGGGGACAGGGGACCCTCGAGCAGTACTTC	CASTEGGQGTLEQYF
TRBV18	NA	TRBJ2-3	NA	TGTGCCAGCTCACCCTTACAGGCAGATACGCAGTATTTT	CASSPLQADTQYF
TRBV5-5	NA	TRBJ2-1	NA	TGTGCCAGCAGCTTGATCTCAACTTTTAGGGATGAGCAGTTCTTC	CASSLISTFRDEQFF
TRBV3-1/TRBV3-2	NA	TRBJ1-3	NA	TGTGCCAGCAGCCAAGATCAAGGCAGGGGAGCGATCTCTGGAAACACCATATATTTT	CASSQDQGRGAISGNTIYF
TRBV11-2	NA	TRBJ2-7	NA	TGTGCCAGCAGCCTAAGCTCCTACGAGCAGTACTTC	CASSLSSYEQYF
TRBV29-1	TRBD1	TRBJ2-2	NA	TGCAGCGTTAGGGTAGGGGGCGCCGACACCGGGGAGCTGTTTTTT	CSVRVGGADTGELFF
TRBV11-2	NA	TRBJ1-3	NA	TGTGCCAGCAGCTTTCGGTCCTCATCGGGAAACACCATATATTTT	CASSFRSSSGNTIYF
TRBV6-2/TRBV6-3	TRBD2	TRBJ2-1	NA	TGTGCCAGCAGTAGCAGCGGGGGGGACAATGAGCAGTTCTTC	CASSSSGGDNEQFF
TRBV2	TRBD1	TRBJ2-5	once	TGTGCCAGCAGTGAAGGACAGGGGGGCGAGACCCAGTACTTC	CASSEGQGGETQYF
TRBV6-2/TRBV6-3	NA	TRBJ1-5	NA	TGTGCCAGCAGCTACTCCGGGATCCTGCTTAATCAGCCCCAGCATTTT	CASSYSGILLNQPQHF
TRBV30	TRBD2	TRBJ2-5	NA	TGTGCCTGGAGTTTCTTCCTAGCGGGGGGAAAAGAGACCCAGTACTTC	CAWSFFLAGGKETQYF
TRBV6-5	NA	TRBJ2-2	NA	TGTGCCAGCAGGGGGGGAAACACCGGGGAGCTGTTTTTT	CASRGGNTGELFF
TRBV9	NA	TRBJ2-4	NA	TGTGCCAGCAGCCCGGGGCAGGGGTCTCAGTACTTC	CASSPGQGSQYF
TRBV30	NA	TRBJ2-7	NA	TGTGCCTGGAGTGTGGGCAGGGGAGCGAGTTCCTACGAGCAGTACTTC	CAWSVGRGASSYEQYF
TRBV7-3	TRBD1	TRBJ2-7	NA	TGTGCCAGCAGCTTTAGCGGGACAGGGGTGTCCGAGCAGTACTTC	CASSFSGTGVSEQYF
TRBV18	NA	TRBJ1-1	NA	TGTGCCAGCTCCTTGGGGAGGGAGGGCACTGAAGCTTTCTTT	CASSLGREGTEAFF
TRBV19	NA	TRBJ1-3	NA	TGTGCCAGTAGTATTCTGGCCTCTGGAAACACCATATATTTT	CASSILASGNTIYF
TRBV6-4	NA	TRBJ2-2	NA	TGTGCCAGCAGGAATGAAGGGTCGGCCGGGGAGCTGTTTTTT	CASRNEGSAGELFF
TRBV7-3	TRBD1	TRBJ1-3	NA	TGTGCCAGCAGCTTATCAGGGGGACGAAACACCATATATTTT	CASSLSGGRNTIYF
TRBV30	TRBD2	TRBJ2-2	NA	TGTGCCCTAATAGCGGGGGCGGGGACCGGGGAGCTGTTTTTT	CALIAGAGTGELFF
TRBV25-1	NA	TRBJ1-6	NA	TGTGCCAGCAGTGACCCGGGATCACCCCTCCACTTT	CASSDPGSPLHF